This T cell receptor beta chain originates from a study of a mutant IDH1 vaccine in newly diagnosed glioma. TCRdb's copy holds only in-frame clones and misses some; the assay was immunoSEQ multiplex PCR. The sample yields 85,000 to 100,000 clones, roughly 89% seen once. Stated time point: baseline, week 1 (first vaccination visit). The sample's treatment: pre-vaccination baseline after standard-of-care therapy. There are 16 residues in the CDR3. From germline, CDR1 is SEHNR and CDR2 FQNEAQ (reference sequence). Trimming removed 6 bases at V and 0 bases at J, with 15 bases between. The rearrangement joins TRBV7-9 to TRBJ2-1; possibly TRBD2 for D (5 bases). This clonotype originated in a woman in her forties or fifties with glioma. The material sequenced was PBMCs, taken from a glioma patient treated with radiotherapy, temozolomide or both. For the CDR3, the DNA is TGTGCCAGCAGACCCCCTCTGGGGAGCTCCTACAATGAGCAGTTCTTC. Translation gives CASRPPLGSSYNEQFF.